The 9 T cell receptor beta chains in this list originate from one sample, sequenced in a study of cytomegalovirus exposure and HLA in healthy donors. PCR was performed using 60 Vbeta and 13 Jbeta primers. Libraries were prepared by immunoSEQ multiplex PCR; TCRdb keeps only in-frame clonotypes and omits some of them. Among 130,000 to 150,000 clones, 60% to 85% were seen once, and the ten largest hold approximately 4%. Input material: PBMCs. These receptors came from a man aged 18 to 29 in good health and CMV-seronegative.

J is TRBJ1-1 and V is TRBV19; 7 bases agree with TRBD1. The CDR3 totals 13 residues. The trim removed 5 bases at V and 8 bases at J, leaving 8 bases unmatched. In germline, CDR1 is LNHDA, CDR2 SQIVND (reference sequence). The CDR3 here is CASSQASQGEAFF. CDR3 DNA: TGTGCCAGTAGTCAGGCTTCACAGGGGGAAGCTTTCTTT. Full variable domain (rest looked up from reference TRBV19 and TRBJ1-1): DGGITQSPKYLFRKEGQNVTLSCEQNLNHDAMYWYRQDPGQGLRLIYYSQIVNDFQKGDIAEGYSVSREKKESFPLTVTSAQKNPTAFYLCASSQASQGEAFFGQGTRLTVV.

The V call is TRBV6-5, the J call TRBJ2-5, with D tentatively TRBD1 (5 bases). The last part of the DNA fits TRBJ2-7 better; the J call may be wrong. This CDR3 spans 15 amino acids. Germline CDR1 is MNHEY and CDR2 is SVGAGI. The CDR3 reads CASTQETGDSYEQYF. For the CDR3, the DNA is TGTGCCAGCACCCAGGAAACAGGTGACTCCTACGAGCAGTACTTC.

The CDR3 region has the DNA TGTGCCAGCAGTCCGAGACAGGGGAAGGACGAGCAGTACTTC. It codes for CASSPRQGKDEQYF. The V and J genes are TRBV27 and TRBJ2-7, with 8 nucleotides matching TRBD1. The CDR3 has 14 residues. Per the germline V gene, CDR1 is MNHEY and CDR2 is SMNVEV (reference sequence). V lost 5 bases and J lost 5; bases outside the gene matches: 8.

In this sample, this clone turned up a few times. The chain recombines TRBV19 with TRBJ1-1; 8 bases line up with TRBD1. Germline assignment: CDR1 LNHDA and CDR2 SQIVND (reference sequence). The CDR3 is 15 amino acids. Trimming at V came to 5 bases and at J to 3 bases, leaving 8 bases not matched to a gene. The CDR3 DNA sequence: TGTGCCAGTAGTTCCCGGACAGGGAGGGACACTGAAGCTTTCTTT. Translation: CASSSRTGRDTEAFF.

This chain joins TRBV28 and TRBJ1-1, with D perhaps matching TRBD1 (5 bases). Germline V gene data show CDR1 as MDHEN and CDR2 as SYDVKM. V dropped 3 bases and J dropped 5 bases, with 13 bases sitting between them. The CDR3 is 14 residues long. CDR3 nucleotides: TGTGCCAGCAGTTTCCAGGGAGGGGTGACTGAAGCTTTCTTT. As protein: CASSFQGGVTEAFF.

CDR3 sequence (DNA): TGTGCCAGCAGGGTAGAGGGTTGGGGATCACCCCTCCACTTT. This sequence encodes CASRVEGWGSPLHF. V usage is TRBV2 and J usage is TRBJ1-6; unclear D gene. The V and J ends lost 6 bases and 10 bases respectively, with 16 bases between them. CDR3 size: 14 residues. Germline V gene lookup returns CDR1 SNHLY and CDR2 FYNNEI. The whole variable domain, remainder taken from reference TRBV2 and TRBJ1-6, is EPEVTQTPSHQVTQMGQEVILRCVPISNHLYFYWYRQILGQKVEFLVSFYNNEISEKSEIFDDQFSVERPDGSNFTLKIRSTKLEDSAMYFCASRVEGWGSPLHFGNGTRLTVT.

The rearrangement joins TRBV28 to TRBJ2-5; 7 bases fit TRBD1. J lost 0 bases, V lost 10 bases, and 11 bases had no gene match. There are 15 residues in the CDR3. Germline V gives CDR1 MDHEN, CDR2 SYDVKM. DNA of the CDR3: TGTGCCACCCAAGGGGGCTTACCGTACCAAGAGACCCAGTACTTC. It encodes CATQGGLPYQETQYF.

This clone was counted a single time. The V gene is TRBV7-2, the J gene TRBJ2-1; D perhaps matches TRBD1 (5 bases). The V gene's germline CDR1 is SGHTA and CDR2 FQGNSA. CDR3 length: 14 residues. V was clipped by 4 bases and J by 7 bases, with 14 bases between them. CDR3 DNA: TGTGCCAGCAGCTCCTCCAGGGTTGCGAATGAGCAGTTCTTC. Encoded protein: CASSSSRVANEQFF.

The V gene is TRBV2, the J gene TRBJ2-1, with TRBD1 matching 8 bases. Trimming cost V 0 bases and J 7 bases; bases outside gene matches: 8. Germline V gene sequence: CDR1 SNHLY, CDR2 FYNNEI. The CDR3 runs to 16 residues. The CDR3: CASSEALGQGANEQFF. The CDR3 DNA reads as TGTGCCAGCAGTGAAGCGCTAGGGCAGGGGGCGAATGAGCAGTTCTTC.